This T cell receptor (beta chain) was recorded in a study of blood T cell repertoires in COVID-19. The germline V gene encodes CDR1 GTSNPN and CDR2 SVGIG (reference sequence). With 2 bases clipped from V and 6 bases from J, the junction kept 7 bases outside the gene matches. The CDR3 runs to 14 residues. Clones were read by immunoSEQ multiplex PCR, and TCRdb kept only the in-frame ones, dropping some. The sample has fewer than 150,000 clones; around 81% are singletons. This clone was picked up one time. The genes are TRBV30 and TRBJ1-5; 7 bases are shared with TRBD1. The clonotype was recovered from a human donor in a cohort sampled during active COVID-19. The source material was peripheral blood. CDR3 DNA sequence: TGTGCCTGGAGTTTCACAGGGGAAATTCAGCCCCAGCATTTT. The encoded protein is CAWSFTGEIQPQHF. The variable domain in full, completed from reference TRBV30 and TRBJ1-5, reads SQTIHQWPATLVQPVGSPLSLECTVEGTSNPNLYWYRQAAGRGLQLLFYSVGIGQISSEVPQNLSASRPQDRQFILSSKKLLLSDSGFYLCAWSFTGEIQPQHFGDGTRLSIL.